This T cell receptor (beta chain) is drawn from a study of long-term antiretroviral therapy in people with HIV. Samples were assayed with immunoSEQ v3.0 at survey level. Only in-frame clones appear in the TCRdb table, and some are missing; sequencing was by immunoSEQ multiplex PCR. Among about 30,000 clones listed, about nine tenths were seen once. The CDR3 totals 12 residues. Germline V gene lookup returns CDR1 SNHLY and CDR2 FYNNEI. Trimming took off 4 bases at V and 3 bases at J, with 7 bases between the two ends. The sequencing used unsorted PBMCs, collected 3.2 years before starting antiretroviral therapy. The receptor's source is a man over 45 with HIV. The gene calls are TRBV2 and TRBJ2-7; D call uncertain. Written as DNA, the CDR3 is TGTGCCAGCAGTGTATCGGACTACGAGCAGTACTTC. Encoded protein: CASSVSDYEQYF.